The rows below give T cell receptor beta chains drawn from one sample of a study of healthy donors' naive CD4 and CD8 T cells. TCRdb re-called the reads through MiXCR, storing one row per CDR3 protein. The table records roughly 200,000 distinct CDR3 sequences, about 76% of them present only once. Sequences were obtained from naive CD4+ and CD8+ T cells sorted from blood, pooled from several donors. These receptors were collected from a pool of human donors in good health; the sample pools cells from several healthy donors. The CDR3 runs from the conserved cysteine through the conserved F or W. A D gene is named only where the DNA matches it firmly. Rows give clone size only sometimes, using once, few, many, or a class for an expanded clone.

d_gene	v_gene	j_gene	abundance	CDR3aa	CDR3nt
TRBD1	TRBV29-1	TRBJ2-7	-	CSVKQAGTGGSVSSYEQYF	TGCAGCGTTAAACAGGCCGGGACAGGGGGCTCTGTTAGCTCCTACGAGCAGTACTTC
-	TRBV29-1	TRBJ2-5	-	CSVEIGMGTQYF	TGCAGCGTTGAAATCGGTATGGGGACCCAGTACTTC
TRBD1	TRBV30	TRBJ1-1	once	CAWSVTGEGAFF	TGTGCCTGGAGTGTAACAGGGGAGGGAGCTTTCTTT
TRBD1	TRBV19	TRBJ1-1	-	CASSPLGRGQTEAFF	TGTGCCAGTAGCCCGCTAGGCAGGGGGCAAACTGAAGCTTTCTTT
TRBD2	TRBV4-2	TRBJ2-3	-	CASSQEPSGGSTDTQYF	TGTGCCAGCAGCCAAGAACCTAGCGGGGGGAGCACAGATACGCAGTATTTT
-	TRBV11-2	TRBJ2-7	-	CASSLMSEQYF	TGTGCCAGCAGCTTAATGTCCGAGCAGTACTTC
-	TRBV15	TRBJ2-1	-	CATSRVRDLAYDEQFF	TGTGCCACCAGCAGAGTACGGGACTTGGCCTACGATGAGCAGTTCTTC
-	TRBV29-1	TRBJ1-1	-	CSVVGANTEAFF	TGCAGCGTTGTGGGGGCGAACACTGAAGCTTTCTTT
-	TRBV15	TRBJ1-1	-	CATSRDAGIVTEAFF	TGTGCCACCAGCAGAGACGCAGGGATAGTCACTGAAGCTTTCTTT
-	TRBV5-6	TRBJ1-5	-	CANSKTGTYSDQPQHF	TGTGCCAACAGCAAGACCGGGACCTACTCCGATCAGCCCCAGCATTTT
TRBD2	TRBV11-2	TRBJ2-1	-	CASTGGLASSYNEQFF	TGTGCCAGCACCGGGGGACTAGCGAGCTCCTACAATGAGCAGTTCTTC
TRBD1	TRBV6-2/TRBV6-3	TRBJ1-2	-	CASRNRGANYGYTF	TGTGCCAGCAGGAACAGGGGCGCTAACTATGGCTACACCTTC
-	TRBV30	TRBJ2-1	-	CAEARGGVDEQFF	TGTGCCGAAGCTAGAGGGGGAGTCGATGAGCAGTTCTTC
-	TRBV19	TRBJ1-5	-	CASMIHSNQPQHF	TGTGCCAGTATGATTCATTCCAATCAGCCCCAGCATTTT
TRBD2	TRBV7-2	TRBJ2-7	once	CASSLGLARYEQYF	TGTGCCAGCAGCTTAGGACTAGCGCGGTACGAGCAGTACTTC
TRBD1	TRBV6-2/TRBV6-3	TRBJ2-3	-	CASRYGQVNTDTQYF	TGTGCCAGCCGCTACGGACAGGTCAACACAGATACGCAGTATTTT